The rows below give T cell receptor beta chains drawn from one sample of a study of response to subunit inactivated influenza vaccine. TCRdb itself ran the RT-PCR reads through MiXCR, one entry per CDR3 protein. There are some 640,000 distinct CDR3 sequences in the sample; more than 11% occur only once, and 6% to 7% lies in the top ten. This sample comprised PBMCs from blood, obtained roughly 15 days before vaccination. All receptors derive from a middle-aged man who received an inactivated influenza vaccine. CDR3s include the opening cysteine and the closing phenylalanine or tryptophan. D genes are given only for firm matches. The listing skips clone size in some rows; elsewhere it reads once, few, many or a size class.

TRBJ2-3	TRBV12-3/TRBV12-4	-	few	CASSLGEKDTQYF	TGTGCCAGCAGTTTGGGGGAGAAAGATACGCAGTATTTT
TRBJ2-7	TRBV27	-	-	CASSFRSEQYF	TGTGCCAGCAGTTTCCGGTCCGAGCAGTACTTC
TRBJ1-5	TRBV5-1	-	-	CASSLRGERNQPQHF	TGCGCCAGCAGCTTGCGAGGGGAAAGGAATCAGCCCCAGCATTTT
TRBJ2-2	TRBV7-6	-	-	CASSLEVTQQGTGELFF	TGTGCCAGCAGCTTAGAGGTCACTCAACAGGGCACCGGGGAGCTGTTTTTT
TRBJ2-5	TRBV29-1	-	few	CSVEVNYRETQYF	TGCAGCGTTGAGGTTAACTACAGAGAGACCCAGTACTTC
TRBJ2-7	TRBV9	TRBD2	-	CASSGGLAGDEQYF	TGTGCCAGCAGCGGGGGACTAGCGGGAGACGAGCAGTACTTC
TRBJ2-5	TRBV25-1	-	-	CASSMQGGGWETQYF	TGTGCCAGCAGTATGCAGGGCGGTGGTTGGGAGACCCAGTACTTC
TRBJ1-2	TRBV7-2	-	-	CASSLRRDYGYTF	TGTGCCAGCAGCTTAAGACGGGACTATGGCTACACCTTC
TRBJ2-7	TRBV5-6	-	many	CASSLGVSSYEQYF	TGTGCCAGCAGCTTGGGTGTCTCCTCCTACGAGCAGTACTTC
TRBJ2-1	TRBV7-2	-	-	CASSQSHGLGSYNEQFF	TGTGCCAGCAGCCAGTCCCACGGACTCGGTTCCTACAATGAGCAGTTCTTC
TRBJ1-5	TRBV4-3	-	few	CASSQVGGQPQHF	TGCGCCAGCAGCCAAGTAGGAGGGCAGCCCCAGCATTTT
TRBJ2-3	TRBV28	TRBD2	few	CASSSGLAGGPFADTQYF	TGTGCCAGCAGTTCGGGACTAGCGGGAGGACCGTTCGCAGATACGCAGTATTTT
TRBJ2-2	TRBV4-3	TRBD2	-	CASSQLAGVNTGELFF	TGCGCCAGCAGCCAATTAGCGGGGGTGAACACCGGGGAGCTGTTTTTT
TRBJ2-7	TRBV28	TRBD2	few	CALGGSSYEQYF	TGTGCCTTGGGGGGGAGCTCCTACGAGCAGTACTTC
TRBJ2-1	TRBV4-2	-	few	CASSQGGPLSSYNEQFF	TGTGCCAGCAGCCAAGGGGGGCCCCTGAGCTCCTACAATGAGCAGTTCTTC
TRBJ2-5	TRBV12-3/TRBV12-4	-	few	CASSLSEPGAQYF	TGTGCCAGCAGTTTATCGGAGCCCGGGGCCCAGTACTTC
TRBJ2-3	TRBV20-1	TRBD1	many	CSEGDRVGADTQYF	TGCAGTGAGGGGGACAGGGTCGGTGCAGATACGCAGTATTTT
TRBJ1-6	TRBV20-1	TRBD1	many	CSARTRGRRSPLHF	TGCAGTGCTAGGACCAGGGGGCGTCGGTCACCCCTCCACTTT
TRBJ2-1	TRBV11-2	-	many	CASRLGNEQFF	TGTGCCAGCAGGTTAGGAAATGAGCAGTTCTTC
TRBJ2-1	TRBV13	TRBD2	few	CASSIRLAAYNEQFF	TGTGCCAGCAGCATACGACTAGCGGCCTACAATGAGCAGTTCTTC
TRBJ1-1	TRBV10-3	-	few	CAISELGQGSTEAFF	TGTGCCATCAGTGAGCTGGGCCAGGGGAGCACTGAAGCTTTCTTT
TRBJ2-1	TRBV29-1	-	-	CSVEDTAGSSYNEQFF	TGCAGCGTTGAAGATACGGCGGGGAGCTCCTACAATGAGCAGTTCTTC
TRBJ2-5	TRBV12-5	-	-	CASGLGQIDPFVQETQYF	TGTGCTAGTGGTTTGGGACAGATAGATCCCTTTGTCCAAGAGACCCAGTACTTC
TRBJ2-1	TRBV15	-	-	CATSRDRKAVWQFF	TGTGCCACCAGCAGAGATCGTAAAGCGGTTTGGCAGTTCTTC
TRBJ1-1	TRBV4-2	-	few	CASSQVAARNTEAFF	TGTGCCAGCAGCCAAGTAGCCGCCAGGAACACTGAAGCTTTCTTT
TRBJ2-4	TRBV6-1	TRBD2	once	CASTGLAGVYIQYF	TGTGCCAGCACGGGACTAGCGGGAGTTTACATTCAGTACTTC
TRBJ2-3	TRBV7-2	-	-	CASSLSHLRTDTQYF	TGTGCCAGCAGCTTAAGCCACCTTCGCACAGATACGCAGTATTTT
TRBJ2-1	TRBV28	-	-	CASRAPGGVTHNEQFF	TGTGCCAGCAGGGCCCCGGGCGGAGTGACCCACAATGAGCAGTTCTTC
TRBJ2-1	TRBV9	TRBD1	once	CASSVEGGPPGQGAQNEQFF	TGTGCCAGCAGCGTAGAGGGGGGGCCGCCGGGACAGGGGGCGCAAAATGAGCAGTTCTTC
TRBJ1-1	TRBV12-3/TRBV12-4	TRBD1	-	CASTRTGGMNTEAFF	TGTGCCAGCACCCGGACAGGGGGGATGAACACTGAAGCTTTCTTT
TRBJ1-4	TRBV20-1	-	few	CSAERMTAGEKLFF	TGCAGTGCGGAGCGTATGACAGCGGGCGAAAAACTGTTTTTT
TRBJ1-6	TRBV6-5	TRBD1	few	CASSYSFRIQGVSPLHF	TGTGCCAGCAGTTACTCTTTTAGGATACAGGGGGTTTCACCCCTCCACTTT
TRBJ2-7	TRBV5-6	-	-	CAIRGGTEYEQYF	TGTGCCATCAGGGGGGGGACAGAGTACGAGCAGTACTTC